A selection of T cell receptor beta chains follows, all from one sample in a study of blood T cells in healthy people across ages. TCRdb called the 5' RACE reads again in MiXCR, with one record for every CDR3 protein. The sample records some 1.5 million distinct CDR3 sequences, 28% being singletons. The sample taken for sequencing was blood. Receptor source: a woman under 40 in good health. The CDR3 runs from the conserved cysteine through the conserved F or W.

j_gene: TRBJ1-4; v_gene: TRBV9; CDR3aa: CASSSGQTNEKLFF
j_gene: TRBJ2-5; v_gene: TRBV12-3/TRBV12-4; CDR3aa: CASRLRGVETQYF
j_gene: TRBJ2-1; v_gene: TRBV6-2/TRBV6-3; CDR3aa: CASSWRTSGLNEQFF
j_gene: TRBJ1-1; v_gene: TRBV12-3/TRBV12-4; CDR3aa: CASSLGESTMNTEAFF
j_gene: TRBJ1-3; v_gene: TRBV24-1; CDR3aa: CATSASDGSGNTIYF
j_gene: TRBJ1-2; v_gene: TRBV29-1; CDR3aa: CSVETRQGTSYGYTF
j_gene: TRBJ2-7; v_gene: TRBV20-1; CDR3aa: CSASAGYHEQYF
j_gene: TRBJ2-7; v_gene: TRBV3-1; CDR3aa: CASSQEGSIGAEQYF
j_gene: TRBJ2-2; v_gene: TRBV7-6; CDR3aa: CASSLRGSSDTGELFF
j_gene: TRBJ1-1; v_gene: TRBV11-2; CDR3aa: CASSFQGGVTEAFF